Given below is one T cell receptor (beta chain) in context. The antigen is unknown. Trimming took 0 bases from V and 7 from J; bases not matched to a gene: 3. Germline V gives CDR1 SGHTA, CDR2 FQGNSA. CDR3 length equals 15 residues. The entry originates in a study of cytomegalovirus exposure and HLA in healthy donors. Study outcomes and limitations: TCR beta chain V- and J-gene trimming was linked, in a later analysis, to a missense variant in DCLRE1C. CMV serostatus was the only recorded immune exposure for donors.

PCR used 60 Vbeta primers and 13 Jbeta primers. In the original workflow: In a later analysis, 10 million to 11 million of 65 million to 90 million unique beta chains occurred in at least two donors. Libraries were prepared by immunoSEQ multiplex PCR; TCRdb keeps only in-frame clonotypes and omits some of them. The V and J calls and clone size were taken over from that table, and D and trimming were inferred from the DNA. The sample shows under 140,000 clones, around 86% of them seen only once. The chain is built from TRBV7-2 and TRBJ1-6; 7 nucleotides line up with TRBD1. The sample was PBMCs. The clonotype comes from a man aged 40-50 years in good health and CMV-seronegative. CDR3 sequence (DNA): TGTGCCAGCAGCTTAGCGGGACAGAAAAATTCACCCCTCCACTTT. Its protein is CASSLAGQKNSPLHF.